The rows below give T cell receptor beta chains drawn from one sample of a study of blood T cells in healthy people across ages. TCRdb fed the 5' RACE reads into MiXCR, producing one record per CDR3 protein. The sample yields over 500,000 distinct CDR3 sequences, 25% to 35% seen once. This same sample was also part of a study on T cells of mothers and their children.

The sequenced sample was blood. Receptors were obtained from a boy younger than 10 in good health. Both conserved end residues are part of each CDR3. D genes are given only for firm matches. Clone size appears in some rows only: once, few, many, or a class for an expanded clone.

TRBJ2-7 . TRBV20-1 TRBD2 CSAPVSGRAGYEQYF TGCAGTGCTCCTGTCAGCGGGAGGGCGGGGTACGAGCAGTACTTC
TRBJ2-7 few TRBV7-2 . CASSLVPRYEQYF TGTGCCAGCAGCTTAGTCCCAAGGTACGAGCAGTACTTC
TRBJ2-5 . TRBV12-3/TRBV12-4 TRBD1 CASSLERGDRDQETQYF TGTGCCAGCAGTTTAGAGCGAGGGGACAGGGATCAAGAGACCCAGTACTTC
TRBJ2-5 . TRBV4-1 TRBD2 CASSQDYWLAGGPLSQETQYF TGCGCCAGCAGCCAAGATTATTGGCTAGCGGGAGGGCCGTTGTCCCAAGAGACCCAGTACTTC
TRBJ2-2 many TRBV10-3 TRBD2 CAISRSSSGRDPGELFF TGTGCCATCAGTAGATCCTCTAGCGGGAGAGACCCCGGGGAGCTGTTTTTT
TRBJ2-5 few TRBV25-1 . CASSATTPPQETQYF TGTGCCAGCAGTGCCACGACACCGCCCCAAGAGACCCAGTACTTC
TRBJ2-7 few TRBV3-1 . CASSPGTWVYEQYF TGTGCCAGTAGCCCCGGGACATGGGTATACGAGCAGTACTTC
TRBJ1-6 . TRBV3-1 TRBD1 CASSLADRGGSPLHF TGTGCCAGCAGCCTCGCCGACAGGGGTGGGTCACCCCTCCACTTT
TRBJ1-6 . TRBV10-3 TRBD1 CAIKTGTDNSPLHF TGTGCCATCAAGACCGGGACAGATAATTCACCCCTCCACTTT
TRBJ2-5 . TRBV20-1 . CSAGDGETQYF TGCAGTGCAGGGGATGGGGAGACCCAGTACTTC
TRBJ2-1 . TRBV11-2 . CASSLDLWDTEQFF TGTGCCAGCAGCTTAGATCTATGGGACACCGAGCAGTTCTTC
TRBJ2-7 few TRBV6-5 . CASSPDGVQAYEQYF TGTGCCAGCAGTCCCGACGGGGTACAGGCCTACGAGCAGTACTTC
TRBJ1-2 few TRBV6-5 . CASSPGRFGGYTF TGTGCCAGCAGTCCCGGCAGGTTCGGGGGCTACACCTTC
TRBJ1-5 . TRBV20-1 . CSASPGAGQPQHF TGCAGTGCTAGTCCGGGGGCAGGTCAGCCCCAGCATTTT
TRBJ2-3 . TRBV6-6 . CASASVDTQYF TGTGCCAGCGCCTCTGTCGATACGCAGTATTTT
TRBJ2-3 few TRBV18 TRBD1 CASSRQQGASDTQYF TGTGCCAGCTCAAGACAACAGGGGGCTTCAGATACGCAGTATTTT
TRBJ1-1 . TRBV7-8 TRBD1 CASSFRAGDSLNMNTEAFF TGTGCCAGCAGCTTTCGAGCCGGGGACAGCCTTAACATGAACACTGAAGCTTTCTTT